Presented here are 27 T cell receptor beta chains from one specimen sequenced in a study of identical twins. TCRdb re-called the 5' RACE reads through MiXCR, storing one row per CDR3 protein. The table lists about 200,000 distinct CDR3 sequences, about 15% of them singletons. The sample was also linked to a second study, of T cells expressing NK-cell markers.

The sample taken for sequencing was CD8+ T cells sorted from blood. These receptors originate from a woman between 18 and 29 years old in good health.

The chain employs TRBV5-1 and TRBJ1-2; D might be TRBD1 (5 bases). Germline assignment: CDR1 SGHRS and CDR2 YFSETQ. The CDR3 loop spans 16 amino acids. V was clipped by 2 bases and J by 5 bases, with 19 bases between them. The DNA of the CDR3 is TGCGCCAGCAGCTTTCCGGACGGTGAGGGGTATTATGGCTACACCTTC. It codes for CASSFPDGEGYYGYTF.

The V and J genes are TRBV12-3 or TRBV12-4 and TRBJ2-7, with D maybe TRBD1 (6 bases). This CDR3 is built from 14 residues. The V end was cut by 3 bases, the J end by 5 bases, with 14 bases between. CDR3 in amino acids: CASSLKWAGDEQYF. The DNA of the CDR3 is TGTGCCAGCAGTTTGAAGTGGGCAGGGGACGAGCAGTACTTC.

The sample holds a few counts of this clonotype. V and J are TRBV7-8 and TRBJ2-7; D possibly corresponds to TRBD1 (6 bases). The CDR3 runs to 15 residues. Germline V gene data show CDR1 as SGHVS and CDR2 as FQNEAQ. The germline V and J ends were trimmed by 8 bases and 2 bases, with 19 bases remaining between them. The DNA of the CDR3 is TGTGCCAGCCTTTTTGGGCAGGGGCCGGCCTACGAGCAGTACTTC. It translates to CASLFGQGPAYEQYF.

This clonotype was seen just once. The V call is TRBV12-3 or TRBV12-4, the J call TRBJ2-3; D not certain. The V and J ends lost 5 bases and 2 bases respectively, with 11 bases between them. The CDR3 extends over 14 amino acids. The DNA for the CDR3 is TGTGCCAGCAGTCTTGACACAGTCACAGATACGCAGTATTTT. It translates to CASSLDTVTDTQYF.

V usage is TRBV20-1 and J usage is TRBJ2-2; D remains unclear. Trimming removed 5 bases at V and 4 bases at J, with 8 bases between. In germline, CDR1 is DFQATT, CDR2 SNEGSKA (reference sequence). CDR3 size: 12 residues. The DNA of the CDR3 is TGCAGTGCTGCCCGCTCCACCGGGGAGCTGTTTTTT. The encoded protein is CSAARSTGELFF.

V and J are TRBV12-3 or TRBV12-4 and TRBJ1-1; D gene unclear. The CDR3 has 13 residues. With 6 bases removed from V and 4 bases from J, the gap between germline ends came to 12 bases. The CDR3 DNA follows: TGTGCCAGCAGGGAGGTAGGTGGCACTGAAGCTTTCTTT. It yields the protein CASREVGGTEAFF.

A few counts support this clonotype. The genes are TRBV6-5 and TRBJ2-3, with unresolved D. The V and J ends lost 0 bases and 4 bases respectively, with 5 bases between them. The germline V gene encodes CDR1 MNHEY and CDR2 SVGAGI. The CDR3 has 13 amino acids. CDR3: CASSYSVSDTQYF. CDR3 DNA sequence: TGTGCCAGCAGTTACTCAGTCTCAGATACGCAGTATTTT.

There are a few counts of this clonotype. The chain combines TRBV10-3 with TRBJ2-1, with 14 bases that match TRBD2. The CDR3 is 19 residues long. Germline-derived CDR1 and CDR2 are ENHRY and SYGVKD. J was trimmed by 8 bases and V by 2 bases; bases with no gene match: 14. The CDR3 reads CAISESGTSGRSYSDEQFF. In nucleotides, the CDR3 is TGTGCCATCAGTGAGAGCGGGACTAGCGGGAGATCCTATTCCGATGAGCAGTTCTTC.

The chain employs TRBV20-1 and TRBJ2-3; 8 nucleotides agree with TRBD2. CDR3 length: 17 residues. Germline CDR1 is DFQATT and CDR2 is SNEGSKA (reference sequence). The DNA for the CDR3 is TGCAGCGCTTGCCACCCCGCTAGCGGGCGGGGCACAGATACGCAGTATTTT. This encodes CSACHPASGRGTDTQYF.

The DNA of the CDR3 is TGTGCCAGCAGCCAAACAGGATCTGGAAACACCATATATTTT. Its translation: CASSQTGSGNTIYF. The rearrangement joins TRBV4-2 to TRBJ1-3; tentative D call: TRBD1 (5 bases). The germline V gene encodes CDR1 LGHNA and CDR2 YNFKEQ. The length of the CDR3 is 14 residues. Trimming took off 2 bases at V and 1 base at J, with 6 bases between the two ends.

The chain is built from TRBV30 and TRBJ2-1, with 7 bases fitting TRBD2. The V gene's germline CDR1 is GTSNPN and CDR2 SVGIG (reference sequence). The length of the CDR3 is 14 residues. V lost 1 base, J lost 6 bases, and 6 bases stayed unmatched. This chain's CDR3 is CAWSDGLGSNEQFF. The CDR3 region has the DNA TGTGCCTGGAGTGATGGACTAGGGTCCAATGAGCAGTTCTTC.

This clonotype was observed a handful of times. This chain joins TRBV7-9 and TRBJ2-7, with D hard to call. The CDR3 runs 12 residues. Trimming took off 1 base at V and 6 bases at J, with 7 bases between the two ends. CDR1 SEHNR and CDR2 FQNEAQ come from the germline V gene (reference sequence). The CDR3 protein is CASSLGYGEQYF. CDR3 coding DNA: TGTGCCAGCAGCTTAGGCTATGGCGAGCAGTACTTC.

This clonotype has ten or more counts. This chain joins TRBV4-1 and TRBJ2-4, with D possibly being TRBD1 (6 bases). Trimming removed 0 bases at V and 4 bases at J, with 16 bases between. Germline CDR1 MGHRA, CDR2 YSYEKL. This CDR3 spans 17 amino acids. This CDR3 is CASSQEYGQRPKNIQYF. The CDR3 DNA follows: TGCGCCAGCAGCCAAGAGTACGGACAGCGGCCGAAAAACATTCAGTACTTC.

This clonotype came up a few times. The V and J genes are TRBV9 and TRBJ1-2, with TRBD1 matching 7 bases. With 4 bases clipped from V and 6 bases from J, the junction kept 12 bases outside the gene matches. This CDR3 contains 15 residues. Germline CDR1 and CDR2: SGDLS and YYNGEE. The CDR3 protein is CASSPRRTQGDGYTF. DNA for the CDR3: TGTGCCAGCAGCCCCCGCAGGACGCAGGGGGATGGCTACACCTTC.

This clonotype appeared a few times. This chain uses TRBV14 with TRBJ1-6; D is ambiguous. Germline CDR1 is SGHDN and CDR2 is FVKESK. The CDR3 is 16 amino acids. V lost 5 bases to trimming and J lost 9 bases, with 20 bases between them. CDR3 residues: CASSNSPTPEPSPLHF. CDR3 nucleotide sequence: TGTGCCAGCAGCAATTCTCCTACGCCGGAGCCTTCACCCCTCCACTTT.

This clonotype was observed a handful of times. The chain links TRBV20-1 to TRBJ2-3; D possibly matches TRBD1 or TRBD2 (5 bases each). V lost 3 bases to trimming and J lost 6 bases, with 25 bases between them. This CDR3 comprises 17 residues. Germline V gives CDR1 DFQATT, CDR2 SNEGSKA (reference sequence). Here the CDR3 reads CSASDNRDRGLADTQYF. The CDR3 DNA sequence: TGCAGTGCTAGTGATAACCGGGACCGTGGTTTAGCCGATACGCAGTATTTT.

This clonotype has only one observation. The gene calls are TRBV4-1 and TRBJ2-7; D gene uncertain. Germline CDR1 and CDR2: MGHRA and YSYEKL. CDR3 length: 14 residues. V dropped 1 base and J dropped 5 bases, with 12 bases sitting between them. The CDR3 spells CASSQGSSLDEQYF. In DNA form, the CDR3 reads TGCGCCAGCAGCCAAGGGTCTAGTCTCGACGAGCAGTACTTC.

Here the CDR3 reads CSASRTGRNTEAFF. The DNA for the CDR3 is TGCAGCGCCTCGCGGACAGGTAGAAACACTGAAGCTTTCTTT. The V and J genes are TRBV29-1 and TRBJ1-1; 7 nucleotides line up with TRBD1. The CDR3 runs to 14 residues. Germline trimming cut 7 bases from V and 2 bases from J; bases unmatched to any gene: 10. Germline-derived CDR1 and CDR2 are SQVTM and ANQGSEA.

This clonotype was counted many times. The rearrangement uses TRBV6-1 and TRBJ2-1; D remains ambiguous. V was cut by 5 bases and J by 0 bases, with 8 bases left in between. The CDR3 length is 14 residues. CDR1 is MNHNS and CDR2 is SASEGT in the germline V gene. The CDR3: CASSLLSSYNEQFF. The CDR3, as DNA: TGTGCCAGCAGTCTTCTAAGCTCCTACAATGAGCAGTTCTTC.

This clonotype has a handful of counts. The chain is built from TRBV29-1 and TRBJ2-7; D is unresolved. Trimming took 3 bases from V and 2 from J, leaving 11 bases between them. CDR3 length equals 13 residues. The germline CDR1 and CDR2 sequences are SQVTM and ANQGSEA. The DNA of the CDR3 is TGCAGCGTTGATGGAGAGAACACCTACGAGCAGTACTTC. It translates to CSVDGENTYEQYF.

This chain connects TRBV11-2 to TRBJ2-7; TRBD1 matches 7 bases. This CDR3 is 15 amino acids long. Germline V gene sequence: CDR1 SGHAT, CDR2 FQNNGV. The V segment lost 1 base and the J segment 3 bases; nucleotides outside the gene matches: 6. DNA of the CDR3: TGTGCCAGCAGCTTAGGGGACAGTACCTTCTACGAGCAGTACTTC. This gives the protein CASSLGDSTFYEQYF.

J is TRBJ2-1 and V is TRBV6-2 or TRBV6-3, with 13 bases aligning to TRBD2. Germline CDR1 is MNHEY and CDR2 is SVGEGT. The V segment lost 6 bases and the J segment 7 bases; nucleotides outside the gene matches: 12. CDR3 length: 17 amino acids. In DNA, the CDR3 is TGTGCCAGCAGCGAAGGACTAGCGGGAGCCCCGGGGAATGAGCAGTTCTTC. It encodes CASSEGLAGAPGNEQFF.

This clonotype turned up a few times. An end of the junction does not agree with germline; a read error may underlie this. V is TRBV13 and J is TRBJ1-2, with a weak D call TRBD1 (6 bases). CDR1 PRHDT and CDR2 FYEKMQ come from the germline V gene (reference sequence). CDR3 length: 12 residues. The CDR3 is CASSLITGIYSF. CDR3 nucleotide sequence: TGTGCCAGCAGCTTAATCACAGGGATATACTCCTTC.

The genes are TRBV18 and TRBJ2-4; TRBD2 matches at 14 bases. The V gene end was trimmed by 1 base and the J gene end by 0 bases; junction bases not matched to a gene: 2. Germline V gives CDR1 KGHSH, CDR2 LQKENI. The CDR3 runs to 18 residues. The CDR3 region has the DNA TGTGCCAGCTCACCACGGACTAGCGGGGGGCTAGCCAAAAACATTCAGTACTTC. Translation: CASSPRTSGGLAKNIQYF.

This clonotype was seen a handful of times. CDR3 nucleotide sequence: TGTGCCAGCACCTTCGGGACTAGCGTTAATGAGCAGTTCTTC. Its translation is CASTFGTSVNEQFF. This rearrangement joins TRBV2 to TRBJ2-1, with 10 bases that match TRBD2. J was trimmed by 7 bases and V by 7 bases; bases with no gene match: 7. Looked up from germline, CDR1 is SNHLY and CDR2 is FYNNEI. CDR3 length: 14 residues.

This clonotype has a handful of counts. The gene calls are TRBV6-2 or TRBV6-3 and TRBJ2-7; weak D call: TRBD2 (5 bases). The CDR3 has 13 amino acids. Trimming shortened V by 11 bases and J by 2 bases, and 16 bases separated the two germline ends. The germline V gene encodes CDR1 MNHEY and CDR2 SVGEGT. The CDR3 nucleotides are TGTGCCTGCCCCCAGCGAGGGACCTACGAGCAGTACTTC. Its protein product is CACPQRGTYEQYF.

This clonotype was seen a handful of times. The V and J genes are TRBV20-1 and TRBJ2-7; D could derive from TRBD1 or TRBD2 (6 bases each). The CDR3 runs 13 residues. Trimming removed 4 bases from V and 5 bases from J, with 15 bases in between. Germline V gene data show CDR1 as DFQATT and CDR2 as SNEGSKA (reference sequence). In DNA, the CDR3 is TGCAGTGCTATCAGGCGGGACAAGGACGAGCAGTACTTC. It encodes CSAIRRDKDEQYF.